This is a list of T cell receptor beta chains from one sample in a study of metastatic and nonmetastatic thyroid tumors. With MiXCR, TCRdb reprocessed the PCR reads. The top ten clones hold around an eighth of a sample with 30,000 to 40,000 clones, 15% to 20% of them seen once. Sequencing was carried out using blood. Receptor source: a male donor with papillary thyroid cancer or a benign thyroid nodule (not recorded which). Some clones in this sample may be carry-over from other donors' samples. CDR3s include the opening cysteine and the closing phenylalanine or tryptophan. Each record gives: clone size, J gene, V gene, D gene, CDR3 protein, CDR3 DNA. The D gene is left open where the match is weak. Where a row states a size, it is once, few, many or the class of an expanded clone; other rows omit it.

>.|TRBJ1-1|TRBV7-2|.
CVSSLNMIEAFF
TGTGTCAGCAGCCTCAACATGATTGAAGCTTTCTTT
>many|TRBJ1-4|TRBV6-5|.
CASSYGLRGEKLFF
TGTGCCAGCAGTTACGGGCTCCGGGGAGAAAAACTGTTTTTT
>few|TRBJ2-5|TRBV4-2|TRBD1
CASKGQNIRDTQYF
TGTGCCAGCAAGGGACAGAACATTAGAGACACCCAGTACTTC
>.|TRBJ2-5|TRBV5-1|TRBD1
CASSPGQSETQYF
TGCGCCAGCAGCCCGGGACAGTCGGAGACCCAGTACTTC
>.|TRBJ2-5|TRBV20-1|TRBD1
CSAHPHDRAKETQYF
TGCAGTGCTCATCCACATGACAGGGCGAAAGAGACCCAGTACTTC
>many|TRBJ2-1|TRBV12-3/TRBV12-4|.
CASSLVTLSYNEQFF
TGTGCCAGCAGTTTAGTGACTCTGTCCTACAATGAGCAGTTCTTC
>.|TRBJ2-1|TRBV10-2|TRBD2
CASSVPGLAGKGEQFF
TGCGCCAGCAGTGTTCCGGGACTAGCGGGAAAGGGTGAGCAGTTCTTC
>many|TRBJ1-3|TRBV11-2|.
CASSLDRPSGNTIYF
TGTGCCAGCAGCTTAGATAGGCCCTCTGGAAACACCATATATTTT
>few|TRBJ2-7|TRBV10-3|.
CAISQSLGSYEQYF
TGTGCCATCAGTCAGAGTCTGGGGTCCTACGAGCAGTACTTC
>.|TRBJ2-1|TRBV27|TRBD2
CASSHRLAGAVNEQFF
TGTGCCAGCAGTCACCGACTAGCGGGAGCCGTAAATGAGCAGTTCTTC
>.|TRBJ2-2|TRBV25-1|TRBD1
CASSGTGAVFGELFF
TGTGCCAGCAGTGGAACAGGGGCGGTATTCGGGGAGCTGTTTTTT
>many|TRBJ1-1|TRBV19|.
CASRNLKDMNTEAFF
TGTGCCAGTAGAAACCTTAAGGACATGAACACTGAAGCTTTCTTT
>many|TRBJ2-7|TRBV7-2|TRBD2
CASSSRVGGEQYF
TGTGCCAGCAGCTCAAGGGTCGGGGGGGAGCAGTACTTC
>many|TRBJ2-1|TRBV24-1|.
CATSDSQGPSYNEQFF
TGTGCCACCAGTGATTCACAGGGCCCCTCCTACAATGAGCAGTTCTTC
>.|TRBJ1-6|TRBV20-1|.
CSAPPLVSPLHF
TGCAGTGCGCCCCCCTTAGTTTCACCCCTCCACTTT
>many|TRBJ1-1|TRBV5-1|TRBD1
CASRFDRDEAFF
TGCGCCAGCAGATTTGACAGGGACGAAGCTTTCTTT